This TCR beta chain stems from a study of control samples from healthy donors and cancer patients. The protocol was immunoSEQ multiplex PCR, while the TCRdb copy is restricted to in-frame clones and leaves out a portion. The data show roughly 55,000 clones, about 92% seen once. This receptor was obtained from a man aged 35-49 years with colorectal cancer. The sequenced material came from PBMCs.

The CDR3 loop is CASTPGGGGWDTQYF. The DNA of the CDR3 is TGTGCCAGCACCCCCGGCGGGGGGGGTTGGGATACGCAGTATTTT. J is TRBJ2-3 and V is TRBV2, with TRBD2 identical over 9 bases. Per the germline V gene, CDR1 is SNHLY and CDR2 is FYNNEI. This CDR3 is built from 15 residues. Trimming removed 7 bases from V and 6 bases from J; junction bases left unmatched: 11. Full variable domain (outside the CDR3, taken from reference TRBV2 and TRBJ2-3): EPEVTQTPSHQVTQMGQEVILRCVPISNHLYFYWYRQILGQKVEFLVSFYNNEISEKSEIFDDQFSVERPDGSNFTLKIRSTKLEDSAMYFCASTPGGGGWDTQYFGPGTRLTVL.